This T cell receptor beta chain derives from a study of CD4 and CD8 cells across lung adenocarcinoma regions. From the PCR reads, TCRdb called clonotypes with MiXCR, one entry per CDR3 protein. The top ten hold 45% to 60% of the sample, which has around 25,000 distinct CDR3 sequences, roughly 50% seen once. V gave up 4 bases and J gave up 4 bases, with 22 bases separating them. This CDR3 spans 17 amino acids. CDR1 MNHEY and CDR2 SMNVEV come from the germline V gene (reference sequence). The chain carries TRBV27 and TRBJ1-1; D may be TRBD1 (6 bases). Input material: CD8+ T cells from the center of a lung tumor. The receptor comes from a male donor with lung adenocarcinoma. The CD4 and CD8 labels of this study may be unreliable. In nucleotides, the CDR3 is TGTGCCAGCAGTTCCTGGACAGCCAAAACCGTCCCCACTGAAGCTTTCTTT. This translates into CASSSWTAKTVPTEAFF.